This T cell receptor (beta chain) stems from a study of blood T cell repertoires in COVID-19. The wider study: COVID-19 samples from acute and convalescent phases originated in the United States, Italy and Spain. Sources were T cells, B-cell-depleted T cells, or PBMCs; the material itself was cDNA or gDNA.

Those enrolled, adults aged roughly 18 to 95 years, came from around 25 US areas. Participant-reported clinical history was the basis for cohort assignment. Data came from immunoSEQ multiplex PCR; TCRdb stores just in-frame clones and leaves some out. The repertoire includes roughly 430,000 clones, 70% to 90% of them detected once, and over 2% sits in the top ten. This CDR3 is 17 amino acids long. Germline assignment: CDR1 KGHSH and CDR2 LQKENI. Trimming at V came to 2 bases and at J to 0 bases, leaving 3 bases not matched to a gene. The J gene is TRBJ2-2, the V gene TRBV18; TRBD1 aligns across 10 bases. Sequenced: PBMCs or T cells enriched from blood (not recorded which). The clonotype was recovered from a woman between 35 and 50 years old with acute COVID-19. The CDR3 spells CASSPVTGGANTGELFF. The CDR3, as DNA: TGTGCCAGCTCACCAGTGACAGGGGGCGCGAACACCGGGGAGCTGTTTTTT.